Reported below is one T cell receptor (beta chain). Antigen unknown. The data derive from a study of a mutant IDH1 vaccine in newly diagnosed glioma. Study context: Vaccines were begun 4-6 weeks after radiotherapy alone, or with temozolomide cycles.

Germline V gene data show CDR1 as MNHEY and CDR2 as SVGAGI. The CDR3 totals 13 residues. V dropped 3 bases and J dropped 9 bases, with 14 bases sitting between them. Produced via immunoSEQ multiplex PCR; TCRdb's table is partial and in-frame only. The sample carries about 83,000 clones, more than 80% recorded once. Time point: week 47, end of study. Doses consisted of 300 ug of mutant IDH1 20-mer peptide each, paired with topical imiquimod. The receptor's source is a man aged 40-55 years with glioma. The chain recombines TRBV6-5 with TRBJ1-1; a possible D gene is TRBD1 (6 bases). The sequencing used PBMCs, collected from a glioma patient whose treatment included an IDH1 peptide vaccine. The CDR3 sequence: CASSYEQGGKAFF. The CDR3, as DNA: TGTGCCAGCAGTTATGAACAGGGCGGTAAAGCTTTCTTT.